This TCR beta chain was sequenced during a study of human T cells and chemical hapten exposure. Study overall: Variability of per-sample TCR yields stemmed mainly from small differences in pooled library volume.

This clonotype was seen at least ten times. What it binds is unknown. The time point denotes: healthy volunteer bleed at 2 weeks. Whole blood that had not been fractionated was the source of extracted total RNA. Within the library, unique molecular identifiers were attached to each individual cDNA molecule. Each CDR3 protein is one row after TCRdb ran MiXCR on the RACE reads. The sample has tens of thousands of distinct CDR3 sequences; about 3.9% are singletons. Overall study results and limits: There was no change with DPC sensitization in TCRs above 1 in 1000 frequency.

The sequencing input was whole blood. The clonotype was recovered from a female donor in good health. Some clones in this sample may be carry-over from other donors' samples.

In nucleotides, the CDR3 is TGTGCCAGCAGCCAAGATGGTGAGCGCCAGGCTTTCTTT. It yields the protein CASSQDGERQAFF. The V gene is TRBV3-1, the J gene TRBJ1-1; D is uncertain. The length of the CDR3 is 13 residues. Trimming pared 0 bases from V and 11 bases from J, leaving 13 bases between. Per the germline V gene, CDR1 is LGHDT and CDR2 is YNNKEL (reference sequence).